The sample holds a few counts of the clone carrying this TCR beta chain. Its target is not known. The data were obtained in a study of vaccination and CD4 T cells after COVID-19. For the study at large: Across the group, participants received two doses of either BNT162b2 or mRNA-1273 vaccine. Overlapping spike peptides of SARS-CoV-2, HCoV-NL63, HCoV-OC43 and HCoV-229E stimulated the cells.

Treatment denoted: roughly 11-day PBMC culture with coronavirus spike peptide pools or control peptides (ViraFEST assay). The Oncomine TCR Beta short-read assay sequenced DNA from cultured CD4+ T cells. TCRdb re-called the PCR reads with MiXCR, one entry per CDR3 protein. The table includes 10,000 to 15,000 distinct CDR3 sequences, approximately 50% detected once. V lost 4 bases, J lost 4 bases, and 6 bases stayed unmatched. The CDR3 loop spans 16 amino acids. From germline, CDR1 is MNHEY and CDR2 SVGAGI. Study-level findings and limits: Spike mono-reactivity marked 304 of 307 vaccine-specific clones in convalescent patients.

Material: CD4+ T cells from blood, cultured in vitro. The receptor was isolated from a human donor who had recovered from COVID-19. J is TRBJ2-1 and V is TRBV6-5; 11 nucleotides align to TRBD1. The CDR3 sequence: CASSSGGQGVYNEQFF. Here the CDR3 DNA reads TGTGCCAGCAGTTCAGGGGGACAGGGGGTTTACAATGAGCAGTTCTTC.